A selection of T cell receptor beta chains follows, all from one sample in a study of T cell responses to AZD1222 COVID-19 vaccine. Repertoires were generated with immunoSEQ multiplex PCR, while TCRdb's copy carries only in-frame clones and drops some. The sample holds some 130,000 clones; approximately 93% are singletons and the top ten take 5% to 6.5%. The sample in question was peripheral blood, obtained on day 0 of AZD1222 vaccination. All receptors come from an adult in good health. CDR3s include the opening cysteine and the closing phenylalanine or tryptophan. Fields, in order: D gene, V gene, J gene, clone size, CDR3 protein, CDR3 DNA. The D gene is left open where the match is weak. A clone size is listed for some rows: how often the clone was seen (once, few, many), or a class if it is expanded.

NA	TRBV24-1	TRBJ2-3	NA	CATSLGVTDTQYF	TGTGCCACCAGTCTAGGAGTCACAGATACGCAGTATTTT
TRBD2	TRBV7-7	TRBJ2-3	NA	CASSLGSAGVAGGLGTDTQYF	TGTGCTAGCAGCTTAGGTTCCGCAGGGGTAGCGGGAGGGCTTGGCACAGATACGCAGTATTTT
TRBD1	TRBV5-1	TRBJ1-1	NA	CASVKGADMNTEAFF	TGCGCCAGCGTCAAGGGGGCGGACATGAACACTGAAGCTTTCTTT
TRBD2	TRBV5-1	TRBJ2-1	NA	CASRDHPGLGSYNEQFF	TGCGCCAGCAGGGATCACCCGGGACTAGGATCCTACAATGAGCAGTTCTTC
TRBD1	TRBV7-9	TRBJ1-1	NA	CASSTYRGAEWNTEAFF	TGTGCCAGCAGCACATACAGGGGGGCAGAGTGGAACACTGAAGCTTTCTTT
NA	TRBV21-1	TRBJ1-5	once	CASSSQERDSNQPQHF	TGTGCCAGCAGCAGTCAGGAACGGGATAGCAATCAGCCCCAGCATTTT
TRBD1	TRBV29-1	TRBJ2-3	NA	CSALGGQGDTQYF	TGCAGCGCCCTAGGGGGACAGGGTGATACGCAGTATTTT
NA	TRBV2	TRBJ2-5	NA	CASSVGGAQETQYF	TGTGCCAGCAGCGTAGGGGGGGCGCAAGAGACCCAGTACTTC
NA	TRBV9	TRBJ1-2	NA	CASSVDSLAYYGYTF	TGTGCCAGCAGCGTGGACAGCCTAGCTTACTATGGCTACACCTTC
NA	TRBV4-1	TRBJ2-2	once	CASSQEPGVNTGELFF	TGCGCCAGCAGCCAAGAACCGGGGGTGAACACCGGGGAGCTGTTTTTT
NA	TRBV29-1	TRBJ2-2	NA	CSVEAQDRRSGELFF	TGCAGCGTTGAAGCCCAGGACAGAAGGAGCGGGGAGCTGTTTTTT
NA	TRBV18	TRBJ1-3	many	CASSPTGYSGNTIYF	TGTGCCAGCTCCCCAACAGGGTACTCTGGAAACACCATATATTTT
NA	TRBV25-1	TRBJ2-2	NA	CASSSGGSYVGELFF	TGTGCCAGCAGTTCGGGGGGCAGTTATGTCGGGGAGCTGTTTTTT
NA	TRBV27	TRBJ1-1	NA	CASSLSTWTEAFF	TGTGCCAGCAGTTTATCGACGTGGACTGAAGCTTTCTTT
TRBD1	TRBV6-1	TRBJ2-2	few	CASSDGTESGELFF	TGTGCCAGCAGTGATGGGACAGAAAGCGGGGAGCTGTTTTTT
TRBD1	TRBV6-2/TRBV6-3	TRBJ1-4	once	CASSYFGTGVEKLFF	TGTGCCAGCAGTTACTTCGGGACAGGGGTTGAAAAACTGTTTTTT
TRBD1	TRBV5-8	TRBJ1-1	NA	CASSLDRGNTEAFF	TGTGCCAGCAGCTTGGACAGGGGGAACACTGAAGCTTTCTTT
NA	TRBV30	TRBJ1-3	NA	CAWNPTLLSGNTIYF	TGTGCCTGGAACCCGACCCTCCTCTCTGGAAACACCATATATTTT
TRBD1	TRBV5-6	TRBJ1-1	NA	CASSWGTGFTEAFF	TGTGCCAGCAGCTGGGGGACAGGGTTCACTGAAGCTTTCTTT
TRBD1	TRBV19	TRBJ1-2	NA	CASSSLTGFGSIGYTF	TGTGCCAGTAGTAGTCTGACAGGGTTCGGGTCAATCGGCTACACCTTC
NA	TRBV11-2	TRBJ2-1	NA	CASSIRGIVYNEQFF	TGTGCCAGCAGCATACGAGGAATAGTTTACAATGAGCAGTTCTTC
TRBD2	TRBV5-4	TRBJ2-2	NA	CASSRGLAGDTGELFF	TGTGCCAGCAGCCGAGGGTTGGCGGGAGATACCGGGGAGCTGTTTTTT
NA	TRBV5-1	TRBJ1-3	NA	CASSLKTGSGNTIYF	TGCGCCAGCAGCCTTAAGACAGGCTCTGGAAACACCATATATTTT
NA	TRBV12-3/TRBV12-4	TRBJ2-1	NA	CASSLRLDNEQFF	TGTGCCAGCAGTTTAAGACTTGACAATGAGCAGTTCTTC
TRBD1	TRBV12-3/TRBV12-4	TRBJ1-2	NA	CASSTGGGNGYTF	TGTGCCAGCAGCACAGGGGGCGGGAATGGCTACACCTTC
TRBD2	TRBV4-1	TRBJ2-7	NA	CASSQERGGSGYEQYF	TGCGCCAGCAGCCAAGAAAGAGGCGGGAGCGGGTACGAGCAGTACTTC
NA	TRBV5-1	TRBJ1-2	NA	CASSLSNREGGYTF	TGCGCCAGCAGCTTGTCGAACAGGGAAGGCGGCTACACCTTC
NA	TRBV5-6	TRBJ1-3	NA	CASSPIGGPSAGNTIYF	TGTGCCAGCAGCCCAATTGGAGGGCCTTCGGCGGGAAACACCATATATTTT
NA	TRBV24-1	TRBJ2-1	NA	CATSLSSYNEQFF	TGTGCCACGAGCCTGAGCTCCTACAATGAGCAGTTCTTC
NA	TRBV6-1	TRBJ2-7	NA	CASSDLRGNEQYF	TGTGCCAGCAGTGATCTGCGGGGCAACGAGCAGTACTTC
NA	TRBV29-1	TRBJ2-1	NA	CSVEPQASSYNEQFF	TGCAGCGTTGAACCCCAGGCGAGCTCCTACAATGAGCAGTTCTTC
NA	TRBV19	TRBJ2-2	NA	CASSTLRLSTGELFF	TGTGCCAGTAGTACGCTAAGGTTGAGCACCGGGGAGCTGTTTTTT
NA	TRBV19	TRBJ1-1	NA	CASSMGQNTEAFF	TGTGCCAGTAGTATGGGACAGAACACTGAAGCTTTCTTT
TRBD1	TRBV19	TRBJ1-3	NA	CASSTTGGNGNTIYF	TGTGCCAGTAGTACCACAGGGGGCAATGGAAACACCATATATTTT
NA	TRBV7-3	TRBJ2-7	NA	CASSAYEQYF	TGTGCCAGCAGCGCCTACGAGCAGTACTTC
TRBD2	TRBV2	TRBJ2-6	NA	CASMLAGSNSGANVLTF	TGTGCCAGCATGCTAGCGGGTTCAAACTCTGGGGCCAACGTCCTGACTTTC
NA	TRBV27	TRBJ1-2	NA	CASSLRGNYGYTF	TGTGCCAGCAGTTTACGGGGGAACTATGGCTACACCTTC
NA	TRBV5-4	TRBJ1-6	NA	CASSLDHSPLHF	TGTGCCAGCAGCTTAGACCATTCACCCCTCCACTTT
NA	TRBV7-6	TRBJ2-5	NA	CASRPSPGLEVAQYF	TGTGCCAGCAGGCCAAGTCCGGGACTGGAAGTGGCCCAGTACTTC
TRBD1	TRBV24-1	TRBJ2-2	NA	CATSDLGDSTGELFF	TGTGCCACCAGTGATTTGGGGGACAGCACCGGGGAGCTGTTTTTT
TRBD2	TRBV19	TRBJ2-1	NA	CASSNSAGGGEQFF	TGTGCCAGTAGTAACTCGGCGGGGGGAGGTGAGCAGTTCTTC
NA	TRBV7-9	TRBJ1-2	NA	CATKRQINYGYTF	TGTGCCACCAAGAGGCAGATTAACTATGGCTACACCTTC
NA	TRBV28	TRBJ1-4	NA	CASSPTATNEKLFF	TGTGCCAGCAGCCCGACAGCAACTAATGAAAAACTGTTTTTT
TRBD1	TRBV4-1	TRBJ2-5	NA	CASSSDRRYQETQYF	TGCGCCAGCAGTTCGGACAGGAGATACCAAGAGACCCAGTACTTC
NA	TRBV7-2	TRBJ1-2	NA	CASSLSGGGYIRHGYTF	TGTGCCAGCAGCTTATCCGGGGGCGGGTACATCAGACATGGCTACACCTTC
NA	TRBV9	TRBJ2-5	NA	CASRRPGEETQYF	TGTGCCAGCAGACGGCCGGGAGAAGAGACCCAGTACTTC
NA	TRBV2	TRBJ2-2	NA	CASSDPRAGSGELFF	TGTGCCAGCAGTGACCCGCGGGCCGGGTCCGGGGAGCTGTTTTTT
TRBD1	TRBV27	TRBJ2-3	few	CASSPLRTGAYTDTQYF	TGTGCCAGCAGTCCACTCCGGACAGGGGCCTACACAGATACGCAGTATTTT
TRBD2	TRBV5-8	TRBJ2-5	once	CASTEAGGPLRETQYF	TGTGCCAGCACGGAAGCGGGAGGGCCCCTCCGGGAGACCCAGTACTTC